The clone carrying this TCR beta chain came up once. The junction departs from the called germline gene at one end, perhaps through a read error. The sample comes from a study of blood T cell repertoires in COVID-19. For the study at large: Spain, Italy and the United States supplied samples that represented acute and convalescent COVID-19. The cDNA or gDNA used as material had been derived from T cells, B-cell-depleted T cells, or PBMCs.

There are 15 residues in the CDR3. The germline gives CDR1 MNHNY, CDR2 SVGAGI (reference sequence). Methods used by the authors: Estimates of nucleated cell counts were drawn from the amplification of reference gene primers. Sequencing was performed with immunoSEQ multiplex PCR; in TCRdb, only in-frame clones are kept and a portion is missing. V and J calls and clone size are those listed in that table; D and trimming were worked out from the DNA. The sample lists roughly 140,000 clones; 80% to 90% were seen once. The material sequenced was peripheral blood. This TCR derives from a woman between 55 and 75 years old with active COVID-19. This chain joins TRBV6-6 and TRBJ1-4, with 7 bases identical to TRBD1. CDR3 amino acids: CASSYGGTAKEKLFF. DNA for the CDR3: TGTGCCAGCAGTTACGGTGGGACAGCTAAGGAAAAACTGTTTTTT.